This T cell receptor (beta chain) comes out of a study of blood T cell repertoires in COVID-19. The data were produced by immunoSEQ multiplex PCR, yet TCRdb's version contains in-frame clones alone and is incomplete. This sample has 250,000 to 350,000 clones, with about 87% found just once. The CDR3 has 14 amino acids. In germline, CDR1 is ENHRY, CDR2 SYGVKD. V lost 6 bases, J lost 6 bases, and 4 bases stayed unmatched. The V and J genes are TRBV10-3 and TRBJ1-5; 11 positions agree with TRBD1. This sequence originates from a woman aged 50 to 65 who had recovered from COVID-19. Sequenced material: peripheral blood. The CDR3 DNA is TGTGCCATCAGCTCGGACAGGGGGCTTCAGCCCCAGCATTTT. Amino acids: CAISSDRGLQPQHF.